What follows are 24 T cell receptor beta chains derived from one specimen sequenced in a study of cytomegalovirus exposure and HLA in healthy donors. 60 Vbeta and 13 Jbeta primers were used in PCR. Clones were sequenced by immunoSEQ multiplex PCR, and TCRdb holds only the in-frame ones, with some missing. The specimen's table records approximately 110,000 clones. Sequences were obtained from PBMCs. All receptors come from a man aged 40-55 years in good health and CMV-seronegative.

The V and J genes are TRBV5-1 and TRBJ1-1, with 10 bases identical to TRBD1. With V trimmed by 0 bases and J by 1 base, 3 bases remained unmatched. CDR1 and CDR2 from the germline V gene are SGHRS and YFSETQ. This CDR3 region has 16 residues. DNA of the CDR3: TGCGCCAGCAGCTTGGGACAGGGGGCGAGGAACACTGAAGCTTTCTTT. Protein product: CASSLGQGARNTEAFF.

For this clone: The junction departs from the called germline gene at one end, perhaps through a read error. J is TRBJ1-1 and V is TRBV7-9, with no clear D. Germline V CDR1 and CDR2: SEHNR, FQNEAQ (reference sequence). The CDR3 totals 13 residues. This CDR3 is CASTLTVNTEAFF. In nucleotides, the CDR3 is TGTGCCAGCACCTTAACTGTGAACACTGAAGCTTTCTTT.

This chain links TRBV15 with TRBJ2-1, with TRBD2 matching 9 bases. J lost 9 bases, V lost 11 bases, and 14 bases had no gene match. Germline V gene lookup returns CDR1 LNHNV and CDR2 YYDKDF (reference sequence). The CDR3 totals 14 residues. DNA for the CDR3: TGTGCCGCGGGCCTAGCGGGAATAGTTAGTGAGCAGTTCTTC. It specifies CAAGLAGIVSEQFF.

The chain is built from TRBV5-6 and TRBJ1-2; 7 bases are shared with TRBD1. CDR1 and CDR2 (germline): SGHDT, YYEEEE. CDR3 length equals 15 residues. V was clipped by 4 bases and J by 2 bases; unmatched bases: 8. The CDR3 is CASSDFRRGNYGYTF. In nucleotides, the CDR3 is TGTGCCAGCAGCGATTTTCGCAGGGGGAACTATGGCTACACCTTC.

J is TRBJ2-7 and V is TRBV2; 12 nucleotides line up with TRBD1. After removal of 11 bases from V and 6 bases from J, the junction contained 11 bases not matched to a gene. CDR3 length: 14 residues. Germline-derived CDR1 and CDR2 are SNHLY and FYNNEI. CDR3 nucleotide sequence: TGTGCCGGGCAAAGGGGACAGGGGGCTCTCGAGCAGTACTTC. It yields the protein CAGQRGQGALEQYF. Together with reference TRBV2 and TRBJ2-7, the CDR3 gives the full variable domain: EPEVTQTPSHQVTQMGQEVILRCVPISNHLYFYWYRQILGQKVEFLVSFYNNEISEKSEIFDDQFSVERPDGSNFTLKIRSTKLEDSAMYFCAGQRGQGALEQYFGPGTRLTVT.

The chain recombines TRBV6-6 with TRBJ1-5; D is uncertain. The ends were cut back, 2 bases at V and 2 bases at J, with 10 bases in the middle. The CDR3 covers 15 residues. The germline CDR1 and CDR2 sequences are MNHNY and SVGAGI (reference sequence). The CDR3 DNA is TGTGCCAGCAGTTACGGGCAACGAGGCAATCAGCCCCAGCATTTT. Its translation: CASSYGQRGNQPQHF.

This rearrangement joins TRBV11-1 to TRBJ2-1; possible D gene TRBD2, 5 bases. The germline gives CDR1 SGHAT, CDR2 FQDESV (reference sequence). The CDR3 extends over 16 amino acids. The V end was cut by 1 base, the J end by 6 bases, with 16 bases between. In DNA form, the CDR3 reads TGTGCCAGCAGCTTAGAGGGTCTAGCCGTGGGCAATGAGCAGTTCTTC. The encoded protein is CASSLEGLAVGNEQFF.

This rearrangement joins TRBV7-6 to TRBJ2-6, with TRBD2 as a possible D gene (6 bases). CDR3 length equals 15 residues. Germline V gene data show CDR1 as SGHVS and CDR2 as FNYEAQ. The V gene lost 5 bases and the J gene lost 3 bases, with 11 bases spanning the gap. This CDR3 is CASSPTSFGANVLTF. CDR3 coding DNA: TGTGCCAGCAGCCCGACTAGTTTTGGGGCCAACGTCCTGACTTTC.

The chain combines TRBV7-9 with TRBJ1-1; 7 positions match TRBD1. CDR3 length: 15 residues. CDR1 is SEHNR, CDR2 FQNEAQ, per germline (reference sequence). V shed 5 bases, J shed 4 bases, and the junction held 10 bases outside the gene matches. The CDR3 spells CASSGRDSSSTEAFF. The CDR3 DNA follows: TGTGCCAGCAGCGGCCGGGACAGCTCGTCCACTGAAGCTTTCTTT.

The chain recombines TRBV30 with TRBJ1-6; D is uncertain. V lost 2 bases and J lost 14, with 13 bases in between. There are 12 residues in the CDR3. CDR1 GTSNPN and CDR2 SVGIG come from the germline V gene (reference sequence). In DNA, the CDR3 is TGTGCCTGGAGTCCTTCGTCGCGGGCCCTCCACTTT. Translation: CAWSPSSRALHF.

The rearrangement uses TRBV6-1 and TRBJ2-7, with 8 nucleotides matching TRBD2. V gave up 4 bases and J gave up 3 bases; unmatched junction bases: 5. Germline CDR1 reads MNHNS; CDR2 reads SASEGT. This CDR3 contains 14 residues. CDR3 coding DNA: TGTGCCAGCAGTGCCCGACGGGAGGGCTACGAGCAGTACTTC. It is translated as CASSARREGYEQYF.

The rearrangement joins TRBV10-3 to TRBJ1-3; tentatively, D is TRBD1 (6 bases). V was shortened by 7 bases and J by 3 bases, with 13 bases between the two germline ends. CDR3 length: 14 residues. Germline CDR1 reads ENHRY; CDR2 reads SYGVKD. As DNA, the CDR3 is TGTGCCATCAAGGCCGCAGGGGATGGAAACACCATATATTTT. This codes for CAIKAAGDGNTIYF.

The rearrangement uses TRBV28 and TRBJ2-7; TRBD1 agrees at 9 bases. Germline CDR1 MDHEN, CDR2 SYDVKM. The CDR3 extends over 15 amino acids. V was pared by 4 bases and J by 2 bases, with 6 bases of the junction left unmatched. CDR3 protein: CASSSPGQGAYEQYF. DNA for the CDR3: TGTGCCAGCAGTTCCCCGGGACAGGGCGCCTACGAGCAGTACTTC.

This chain connects TRBV5-1 to TRBJ2-5, with TRBD2 matching 8 bases. The J call is in doubt because the DNA end fits TRBJ2-7 better. This CDR3 region has 15 residues. The germline gives CDR1 SGHRS, CDR2 YFSETQ. The CDR3 here is CASKALAGYQFEQYF. The CDR3 bases are TGCGCCAGCAAGGCCTTAGCGGGGTACCAATTCGAGCAGTACTTC.

V usage is TRBV2 and J usage is TRBJ2-5; 10 bases line up with TRBD1. The DNA end lines up better with TRBJ2-7; the J call may be wrong. CDR3 length: 15 amino acids. Germline lookup yields CDR1 SNHLY and CDR2 FYNNEI. CDR3 bases: TGTGCCAGCAGTGAAGGGACAGGGGGATCTTACGAGCAGTACTTC. It specifies CASSEGTGGSYEQYF.

The V and J genes are TRBV4-1 and TRBJ1-1; possible D gene TRBD1, 5 bases. The length of the CDR3 is 12 residues. V was cut by 4 bases and J by 7 bases, with 10 bases left in between. Germline-derived CDR1 and CDR2 are MGHRA and YSYEKL. The CDR3 DNA follows: TGCGCCAGCAGCCTGCGGGGGGGTGAAGCTTTCTTT. This sequence encodes CASSLRGGEAFF.

The V call is TRBV13, the J call TRBJ2-5, with 12 bases aligning to TRBD1. The DNA end favors TRBJ2-7, so the J call may be wrong. Germline CDR1 reads PRHDT; CDR2 reads FYEKMQ (reference sequence). The CDR3 is 16 residues long. The CDR3, as DNA: TGTGCCAGCAGTCCTCGCGGGACAGGGGGCAACTACGAGCAGTACTTC. Amino acids: CASSPRGTGGNYEQYF.

CDR3: CASSPLAPSSYEQYF. The CDR3 bases are TGTGCCAGCAGCCCACTAGCGCCGAGCTCCTACGAGCAGTACTTC. V is TRBV11-3 and J is TRBJ2-7, with TRBD2 matching over 7 bases. CDR1 SGHNT and CDR2 YENEEA come from the germline V gene. With 5 bases clipped from V and 0 bases from J, the junction kept 7 bases outside the gene matches. There are 15 residues in the CDR3.

The chain employs TRBV5-1 and TRBJ2-1; 10 bases fit TRBD2. The CDR3 runs 16 residues. From germline, CDR1 is SGHRS and CDR2 YFSETQ. The V gene end was trimmed by 6 bases and the J gene end by 9 bases; junction bases not matched to a gene: 15. The CDR3: CASIPGVLAGVGEQFF. DNA of the CDR3: TGCGCCAGCATCCCCGGAGTGCTAGCGGGAGTAGGTGAGCAGTTCTTC.

The genes are TRBV5-5 and TRBJ2-3; TRBD1 aligns across 9 bases. Germline V gene data show CDR1 as SGHKS and CDR2 as YYEKEE (reference sequence). This CDR3 region has 18 residues. The J segment lost 2 bases and the V segment lost 2 bases, leaving 12 bases of the junction unmatched. The CDR3 DNA sequence: TGTGCCAGCAGCTTCGGACAGGGGCAAAGCAAGAACACAGATACGCAGTATTTT. It codes for CASSFGQGQSKNTDTQYF. The whole variable domain, filled in from reference TRBV5-5 and TRBJ2-3, reads DAGVTQSPTHLIKTRGQQVTLRCSPISGHKSVSWYQQVLGQGPQFIFQYYEKEERGRGNFPDRFSARQFPNYSSELNVNALLLGDSALYLCASSFGQGQSKNTDTQYFGPGTRLTVL.

Note on this clone: A read error may account for a junction end that differs from germline. The V call is TRBV6-6, the J call TRBJ2-7, with 8 bases matching TRBD1. The CDR3 sequence is 14 residues long. Germline V gene data show CDR1 as MNHNY and CDR2 as SVGAGI (reference sequence). CDR3: CASSYANSPGQVRF. DNA of the CDR3: TGTGCCAGCAGTTACGCGAATTCCCCGGGACAGGTTCGCTTC.

The rearrangement links TRBV11-2 to TRBJ2-7; TRBD1 is a possible D gene (6 bases). Germline V gene sequence: CDR1 SGHAT, CDR2 FQNNGV. The CDR3 sequence is 12 residues long. Trimming pared 4 bases from V and 2 bases from J, leaving 6 bases between. Here the CDR3 DNA reads TGTGCCAGCAGCTCAGGGGCCTACGAGCAGTACTTC. Amino acid sequence: CASSSGAYEQYF.

The V call is TRBV2, the J call TRBJ2-2; 8 nucleotides line up with TRBD2. Germline CDR1 SNHLY, CDR2 FYNNEI. Unmatched junction bases numbered 8, after V lost 6 bases and J lost 2 bases. CDR3 length: 16 residues. The CDR3 DNA sequence: TGTGCCAGCAGAGTAGGACTAGCTCTAAACACCGGGGAGCTGTTTTTT. Its translation is CASRVGLALNTGELFF.

The rearrangement joins TRBV5-1 to TRBJ1-2; 10 positions agree with TRBD1. This CDR3 contains 13 residues. J gave up 7 bases and V 4 bases, and 4 bases lay outside the gene matches. Germline assignment: CDR1 SGHRS and CDR2 YFSETQ. The CDR3: CASSPGQGSGYTF. The CDR3 DNA is TGCGCCAGCAGCCCGGGACAGGGGTCTGGCTACACCTTC.